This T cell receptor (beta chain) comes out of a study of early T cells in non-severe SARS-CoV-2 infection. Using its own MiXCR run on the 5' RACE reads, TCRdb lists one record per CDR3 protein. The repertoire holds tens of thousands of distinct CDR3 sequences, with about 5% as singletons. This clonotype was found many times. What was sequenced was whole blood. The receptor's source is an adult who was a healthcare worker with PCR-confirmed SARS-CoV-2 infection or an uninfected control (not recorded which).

The DNA for the CDR3 is TGCAGTGCTAGACCGGCGGGGGTAGTCAAAGATACGCAGTATTTT. Translated: CSARPAGVVKDTQYF. This chain links TRBV20-1 with TRBJ2-3; 7 bases map to TRBD2. J lost 5 bases, V lost 2 bases, and 10 bases had no gene match. This CDR3 is built from 15 residues. CDR1 is DFQATT, CDR2 SNEGSKA, per germline (reference sequence).